The rows below give T cell receptor beta chains drawn from one sample of a study of OX40 agonist ivuxolimab in advanced cancers. Some clones are missing from TCRdb's copy, which holds only in-frame ones; the method was immunoSEQ multiplex PCR. The sample has about 100,000 clones; about 96% are singletons. Sequenced here: CD4+ or CD8+ T cells sorted from blood, sampled in a trial of the OX40 agonist ivuxolimab. Receptors originate from an adult with an advanced solid tumor such as melanoma, head and neck, liver or kidney cancer. Both conserved end residues are part of each CDR3. The D gene is left open where the match is weak. Expanded clones are given a class, and other clones once, few, many or no size at all.

>.|.|14|TRBV28|TRBJ2-1
CASRGGQNYNEQFF
TGTGCCAGCAGGGGGGGACAAAACTACAATGAGCAGTTCTTC
>.|.|13|TRBV19|TRBJ2-3
CASSSGSTDTQYF
TGTGCCAGTAGTAGCGGTAGCACAGATACGCAGTATTTT
>.|TRBD1|14|TRBV5-4|TRBJ1-2
CASSSDRENYGYTF
TGTGCCAGCAGCTCGGACAGGGAGAACTATGGCTACACCTTC
>.|.|14|TRBV4-1|TRBJ2-7
CASSQVATQYEQYF
TGCGCCAGCAGCCAAGTGGCAACGCAATACGAGCAGTACTTC
>.|.|14|TRBV11-2|TRBJ2-7
CASSLSATAYEQYF
TGTGCCAGCAGCCTGTCTGCGACAGCCTACGAGCAGTACTTC
>.|.|14|TRBV10-3|TRBJ1-1
CAISESMDNAEAFF
TGTGCCATCAGTGAGTCTATGGACAACGCTGAAGCTTTCTTT
>.|TRBD1|16|TRBV29-1|TRBJ1-1
CSVEDPGQGAETEAFF
TGCAGCGTTGAAGACCCCGGACAGGGTGCGGAAACTGAAGCTTTCTTT
>few|.|12|TRBV19|TRBJ1-5
CASSIGNQPQHF
TGTGCCAGTAGTATAGGGAATCAGCCCCAGCATTTT
>.|.|15|TRBV7-9|TRBJ2-5
CASSSTTVPQETQYF
TGTGCCAGCAGCTCCACGACAGTTCCCCAAGAGACCCAGTACTTC
>.|.|14|TRBV5-1|TRBJ2-5
CASSADGFEETQYF
TGCGCCAGCAGCGCGGACGGGTTTGAAGAGACCCAGTACTTC
>.|TRBD1|16|TRBV19|TRBJ1-1
CASTIRWGQRYTEAFF
TGTGCCAGTACCATAAGGTGGGGACAGCGCTACACTGAAGCTTTCTTT
>.|.|13|TRBV7-2|TRBJ2-1
CASSLPSYNEQFF
TGTGCCAGCAGCCTGCCTAGCTACAATGAGCAGTTCTTC
>.|TRBD1|13|TRBV29-1|TRBJ2-1
CSGVEAGGSEQFF
TGCAGCGGAGTTGAGGCAGGGGGATCTGAGCAGTTCTTC
>once|TRBD2|14|TRBV29-1|TRBJ2-1
CSVEGGELYNEQFF
TGCAGCGTTGAGGGGGGGGAGCTTTACAATGAGCAGTTCTTC
>.|.|13|TRBV7-8|TRBJ1-1
CASSVTGSTEAFF
TGTGCCAGCAGCGTCACAGGGTCCACTGAAGCTTTCTTT
>.|.|12|TRBV5-4|TRBJ2-1
CASSTGSDEQFF
TGTGCCAGCAGCACAGGCAGCGATGAGCAGTTCTTC
>once|.|15|TRBV6-4|TRBJ2-3
CASSDRGFSTDTQYF
TGTGCCAGCAGTGACAGGGGGTTTAGCACAGATACGCAGTATTTT
>.|TRBD2|14|TRBV19|TRBJ2-1
CASSTSGAYNEQFF
TGTGCCAGTAGTACTAGCGGGGCCTACAATGAGCAGTTCTTC
>.|TRBD1|17|TRBV6-1|TRBJ1-3
CASSEAWEGAAGNTIYF
TGTGCCAGCAGTGAAGCGTGGGAGGGGGCCGCTGGAAACACCATATATTTT
>.|TRBD2|14|TRBV10-3|TRBJ2-1
CAISESGLVDEQFF
TGTGCCATCAGTGAGTCCGGACTAGTGGATGAGCAGTTCTTC
>.|TRBD1|13|TRBV28|TRBJ1-2
CASSSGGSNGYTF
TGTGCCAGCAGTTCAGGGGGCTCTAACGGCTACACCTTC
>.|.|13|TRBV27|TRBJ1-2
CASSLTPNYGYTF
TGTGCCAGCAGTCTGACACCAAACTATGGCTACACCTTC
>.|TRBD1|15|TRBV7-9|TRBJ1-2
CASNQGQGSDYGYTF
TGTGCCAGCAACCAAGGACAGGGCTCGGACTATGGCTACACCTTC
>.|TRBD1|15|TRBV6-1|TRBJ1-4
CASDNTGGSGEKLFF
TGTGCCAGCGATAATACAGGGGGTAGTGGGGAAAAACTGTTTTTT
>.|.|16|TRBV4-1|TRBJ1-5
CASSQSPGGAGQPQHF
TGCGCCAGCAGCCAAAGTCCGGGAGGGGCAGGTCAGCCCCAGCATTTT
>.|.|17|TRBV28|TRBJ2-7
CASSLYASGGPSYEQYF
TGTGCCAGCAGTTTATATGCCTCTGGGGGCCCCTCCTACGAGCAGTACTTC
>once|.|13|TRBV27|TRBJ1-2
CASSLSGHEGYTF
TGTGCCAGCAGTTTATCAGGGCATGAAGGCTACACCTTC
>.|.|12|TRBV7-8|TRBJ2-2
CASSLVTGELFF
TGTGCCAGCAGCTTGGTGACCGGGGAGCTGTTTTTT
>.|.|16|TRBV7-9|TRBJ1-2
CASSLAPADPGEGYTF
TGTGCCAGCAGCTTAGCTCCCGCGGACCCGGGGGAGGGCTACACCTTC
>.|.|13|TRBV15|TRBJ2-7
CATSRGTSYEQYF
TGTGCCACCAGCAGAGGAACGTCGTACGAGCAGTACTTC
>.|TRBD2|15|TRBV4-1|TRBJ2-3
CASSWLAGGYDTQYF
TGCGCCAGCAGCTGGCTAGCGGGAGGATATGATACGCAGTATTTT
>.|.|14|TRBV27|TRBJ1-5
CASSFGGPKQPQHF
TGTGCCAGCAGCTTCGGTGGTCCCAAGCAGCCCCAGCATTTT
>.|.|15|TRBV15|TRBJ2-1
CATSRDMSSYNEQFF
TGTGCCACCAGCAGGGATATGAGCTCCTACAATGAGCAGTTCTTC
>.|.|13|TRBV11-3|TRBJ2-2
CASSSKNTGELFF
TGTGCCAGCAGTTCAAAGAACACCGGGGAGCTGTTTTTT
>.|.|17|TRBV6-4|TRBJ2-7
CASSDPPPGTSSYEQYF
TGTGCCAGCAGTGACCCCCCCCCGGGGACATCGTCCTACGAGCAGTACTTC
>few|.|14|TRBV19|TRBJ1-1
CASTPGAENTEAFF
TGTGCCAGCACACCGGGGGCCGAGAACACTGAAGCTTTCTTT
>.|TRBD2|14|TRBV27|TRBJ2-2
CASSLGLAAGELFF
TGTGCCAGCAGTTTAGGACTAGCGGCCGGGGAGCTGTTTTTT
>.|.|16|TRBV28|TRBJ2-7
CASSLSSGTLSYEQYF
TGTGCCAGCAGTTTATCATCCGGGACTCTCTCCTACGAGCAGTACTTC
>.|.|14|TRBV27|TRBJ2-7
CASSFRGTSYEQYF
TGTGCCAGCAGTTTTCGGGGAACCTCCTACGAGCAGTACTTC
>.|.|15|TRBV6-4|TRBJ1-5
CASSDSYRVHQPQHF
TGTGCCAGCAGTGACTCATACAGGGTACATCAGCCCCAGCATTTT
>.|.|15|TRBV27|TRBJ1-5
CASSLSADGYQPQHF
TGTGCCAGCAGTTTATCCGCCGACGGGTATCAGCCCCAGCATTTT
>few|.|13|TRBV27|TRBJ1-5
CASGTRSNQPQHF
TGTGCCAGCGGTACAAGGAGCAATCAGCCCCAGCATTTT
>.|.|16|TRBV4-1|TRBJ2-7
CASSQDPREPSYEQYF
TGCGCCAGCAGCCAAGATCCTAGGGAACCATCCTACGAGCAGTACTTC
>once|.|14|TRBV7-9|TRBJ2-7
CASRSPQGSNEQYF
TGTGCCAGCAGATCCCCCCAGGGGTCAAACGAGCAGTACTTC
>.|TRBD2|13|TRBV7-9|TRBJ2-7
CASGREYTYEQYF
TGTGCCAGCGGGAGGGAGTACACCTACGAGCAGTACTTC
>.|.|13|TRBV28|TRBJ1-2
CASSQGLGYGYTF
TGTGCCAGCAGCCAGGGACTGGGATATGGCTACACCTTC
>.|TRBD1|14|TRBV7-3|TRBJ2-1
CASSLGQENNEQFF
TGTGCCAGCAGCCTGGGACAGGAGAACAATGAGCAGTTCTTC
>.|.|15|TRBV27|TRBJ1-1
CASRAPDSLNTEAFF
TGTGCCAGCAGAGCCCCGGACAGTCTGAACACTGAAGCTTTCTTT
>.|.|15|TRBV10-3|TRBJ2-3
CAISDTGDATDTQYF
TGTGCCATCAGTGATACGGGGGACGCTACAGATACGCAGTATTTT